This T cell receptor (beta chain) was recorded in a study of blood T cell repertoires in COVID-19. Two negative PCRs, clearance, or symptom resolution were required of recovered Cohort 3 donors. The CDR3 contains 15 residues. Germline values: CDR1 SGDLS, CDR2 YYNGEE. The V and J ends lost 3 bases and 4 bases, in that order; junction bases with no gene match: 6. In the authors' methods: Cell counts per sample came from amplifying reference gene primers. Clones were read by immunoSEQ multiplex PCR, and TCRdb kept only the in-frame ones, dropping some. D and trimming were read from the DNA, whereas the V and J calls and clone size are those reported in that table. Here the sample spans a few hundred thousand clones, roughly 80% being singletons. By sample share, this clone is medium-sized (0.01 to 0.1%). Other DNA variants within this sample encode the same CDR3.

Sequencing used PBMCs or T cells enriched from blood (not recorded which). This sequence joins TRBV9 and TRBJ1-1, with TRBD1 identical over 10 bases. This clonotype was sampled from a woman in her forties or fifties who had recovered from COVID-19. CDR3 in DNA: TGTGCCAGCAGCGCAGGACAGGGGGGGGCCACTGAAGCTTTCTTT. It codes for CASSAGQGGATEAFF.